Each of the 4 T cell receptor beta chains below was sequenced from the same sample in a study of blood T cell repertoires in COVID-19. Assay used: immunoSEQ multiplex PCR; TCRdb lists only in-frame clones, some missing. The repertoire includes about 260,000 clones, more than 85% of them detected once, and over 4% sits in the top ten. Sequenced input: peripheral blood. The receptors originated from a woman in her sixties with COVID-19, enrolled during active disease.

There are a few counts of this clone. This rearrangement joins TRBV29-1 to TRBJ1-5; 12 nucleotides agree with TRBD1. Trimming at V came to 4 bases and at J to 7 bases, leaving 5 bases not matched to a gene. The CDR3 runs 14 residues. Germline V gene sequence: CDR1 SQVTM, CDR2 ANQGSEA. CDR3 residues: CSVAGQGAGQPQHF. The CDR3 region has the DNA TGCAGCGTTGCGGGACAGGGGGCTGGACAGCCCCAGCATTTT.

The V and J genes are TRBV5-4 and TRBJ1-1; maybe TRBD1 (6 bases). Germline CDR1 is SGHNT and CDR2 is YYREEE (reference sequence). The CDR3 sequence is 15 residues long. V was shortened by 4 bases and J by 1 base, with 14 bases between the two germline ends. The CDR3 reads CASSPQTGRNTEAFF. CDR3 DNA: TGTGCCAGCAGCCCTCAGACAGGCAGGAACACTGAAGCTTTCTTT.

A single count supports this clone. This chain links TRBV2 with TRBJ2-1; 10 positions match TRBD1. Germline loops: CDR1 SNHLY, CDR2 FYNNEI. This CDR3 contains 18 residues. Trimming cost V 8 bases and J 6 bases; bases outside gene matches: 19. This CDR3 is CASYHRTGGTRSPNEQFF. The CDR3 region has the DNA TGTGCCAGCTATCACCGGACAGGGGGAACGCGTTCCCCCAATGAGCAGTTCTTC.

This clone was observed a few times. The chain couples TRBV28 to TRBJ2-7, with a possible D match to TRBD1 (6 bases). The CDR3 runs to 13 residues. V was pared by 8 bases and J by 0 bases, with 11 bases between. CDR1 is MDHEN and CDR2 is SYDVKM in the germline V gene. The DNA of the CDR3 is TGTGCCAGCTACGGGACAAACTCCTACGAGCAGTACTTC. The encoded protein is CASYGTNSYEQYF.